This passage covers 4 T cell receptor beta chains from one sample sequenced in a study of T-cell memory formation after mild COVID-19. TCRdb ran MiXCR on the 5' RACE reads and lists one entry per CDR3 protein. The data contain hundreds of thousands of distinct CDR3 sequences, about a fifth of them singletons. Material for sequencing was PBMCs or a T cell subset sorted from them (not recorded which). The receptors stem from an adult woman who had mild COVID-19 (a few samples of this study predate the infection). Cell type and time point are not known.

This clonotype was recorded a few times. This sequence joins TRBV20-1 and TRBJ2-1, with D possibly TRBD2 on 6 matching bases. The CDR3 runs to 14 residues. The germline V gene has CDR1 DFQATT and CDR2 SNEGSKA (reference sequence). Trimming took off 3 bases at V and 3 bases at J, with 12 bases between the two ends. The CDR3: CSARTSLGYNEQFF. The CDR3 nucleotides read TGCAGTGCTAGGACTAGTTTGGGCTACAATGAGCAGTTCTTC.

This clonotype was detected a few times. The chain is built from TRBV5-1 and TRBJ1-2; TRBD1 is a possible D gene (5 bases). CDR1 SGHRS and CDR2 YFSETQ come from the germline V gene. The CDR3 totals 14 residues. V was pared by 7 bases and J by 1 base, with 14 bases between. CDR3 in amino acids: CASGQGTLNYGYTF. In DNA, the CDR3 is TGCGCCAGCGGTCAGGGAACCCTTAACTATGGCTACACCTTC.

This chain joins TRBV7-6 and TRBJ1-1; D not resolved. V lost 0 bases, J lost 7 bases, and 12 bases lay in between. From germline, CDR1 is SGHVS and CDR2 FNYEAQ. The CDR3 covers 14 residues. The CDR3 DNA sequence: TGTGCCAGCAGCTTAGCCGACAAGGCAGGTGAAGCTTTCTTT. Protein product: CASSLADKAGEAFF.

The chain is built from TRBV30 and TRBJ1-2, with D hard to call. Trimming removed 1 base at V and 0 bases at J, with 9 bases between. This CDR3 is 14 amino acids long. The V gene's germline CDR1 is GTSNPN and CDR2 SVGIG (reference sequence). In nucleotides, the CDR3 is TGTGCCTGGAGTGACGCCAGCGCTAACTATGGCTACACCTTC. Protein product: CAWSDASANYGYTF.